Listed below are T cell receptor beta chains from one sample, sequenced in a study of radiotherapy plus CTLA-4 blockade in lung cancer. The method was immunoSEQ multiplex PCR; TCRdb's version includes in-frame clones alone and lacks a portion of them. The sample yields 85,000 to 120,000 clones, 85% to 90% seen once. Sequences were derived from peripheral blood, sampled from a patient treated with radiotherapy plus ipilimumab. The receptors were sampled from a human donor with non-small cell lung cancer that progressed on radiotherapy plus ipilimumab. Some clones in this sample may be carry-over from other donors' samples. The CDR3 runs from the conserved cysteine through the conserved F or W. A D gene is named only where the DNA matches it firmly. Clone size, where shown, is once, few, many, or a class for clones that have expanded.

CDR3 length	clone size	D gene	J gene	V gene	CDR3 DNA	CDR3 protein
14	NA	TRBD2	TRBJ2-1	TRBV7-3	TGTGCCAGCAGCTCCGGACTAGCGGGGGGCCGGCAGTTCTTC	CASSSGLAGGRQFF
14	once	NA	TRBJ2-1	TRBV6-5	TGTGCCAGCACGGGGCTAAGCTCCTACAATGAGCAGTTCTTC	CASTGLSSYNEQFF
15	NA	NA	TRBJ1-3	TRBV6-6	TGTGCCAGCAGACCCCCGACAGGCCCCGTGGACACCATATATTTT	CASRPPTGPVDTIYF
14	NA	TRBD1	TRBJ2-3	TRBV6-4	TGTGCCAGCAGCCGGGACAGGGAGTCAGATACGCAGTATTTT	CASSRDRESDTQYF
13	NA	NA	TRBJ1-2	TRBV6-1	TGTGCCAGCAGTGAACACAGGGCGGACGGCTACACCTTC	CASSEHRADGYTF
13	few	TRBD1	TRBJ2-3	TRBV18	TGTGCCAGCTTGACAGGGCAAACAGATACGCAGTATTTT	CASLTGQTDTQYF
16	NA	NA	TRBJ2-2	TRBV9	TGTGCCAGCAGCGTTGGGGGTTCATCGAACACCGGGGAGCTGTTTTTT	CASSVGGSSNTGELFF
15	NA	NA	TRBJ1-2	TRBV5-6	TGTGCCAGCAGCTTCGGCTCCAGTTCCATGGATGGCTACACCTTC	CASSFGSSSMDGYTF
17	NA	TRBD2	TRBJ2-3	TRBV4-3	TGCGCCAGCAGCCAACAGTGGCGGGGGGTAGGATCAGATACGCAGTATTTT	CASSQQWRGVGSDTQYF
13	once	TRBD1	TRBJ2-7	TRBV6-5	TGTGCCAGCAGTCCCCCGGACAGGGGCGAGCAGTACTTC	CASSPPDRGEQYF
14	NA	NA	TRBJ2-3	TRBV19	TGTGCCAGTAGGCAGAGGGGGGGCACAGATACGCAGTATTTT	CASRQRGGTDTQYF
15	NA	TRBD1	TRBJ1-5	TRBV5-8	TGTGCCAGCAGCTTTACAGGGGGCGCATACCAGCCCCAGCATTTT	CASSFTGGAYQPQHF
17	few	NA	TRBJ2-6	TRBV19	TGTGCCAGCGTGAGTTGGACTGCTAGCTCTGGGGCCAACGTCCTGACTTTC	CASVSWTASSGANVLTF
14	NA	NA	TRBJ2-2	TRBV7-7	TGTGCTAGCAGCATCTCCATCTTATCCGGGGAGCTGTTTTTT	CASSISILSGELFF
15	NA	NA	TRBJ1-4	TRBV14	TGTGCCAGCAGCCAAGTTTCGGGGAATAATGAAAAACTGTTTTTT	CASSQVSGNNEKLFF
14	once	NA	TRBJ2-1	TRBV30	TGTGCCTGGAGTGTACTATACAGACACAATGAGCAGTTCTTC	CAWSVLYRHNEQFF
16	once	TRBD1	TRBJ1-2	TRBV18	TGTGCCAGCTCACCATCAACAGGGGTTTGGGGCTATGGCTACACCTTC	CASSPSTGVWGYGYTF
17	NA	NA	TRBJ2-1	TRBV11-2	TGTGCCAGCAGCTTAGACAGGGTATCATACGCTGAGAATGAGCAGTTCTTC	CASSLDRVSYAENEQFF
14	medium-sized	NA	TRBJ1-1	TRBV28	TGTGCCAGCGGCGCGGGCTCGGGGAACACTGAAGCTTTCTTT	CASGAGSGNTEAFF
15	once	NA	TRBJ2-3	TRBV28	TGTGCCAGCAGTTTCTCCGGGAGCTTTCCAGATACGCAGTATTTT	CASSFSGSFPDTQYF
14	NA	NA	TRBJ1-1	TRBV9	TGTGCCAGCAGCGTAGAGTCCACGAACACTGAAGCTTTCTTT	CASSVESTNTEAFF
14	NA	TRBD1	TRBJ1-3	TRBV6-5	TGTGCCAGCAGGGACAGGGGGCTTGGAAACACCATATATTTT	CASRDRGLGNTIYF
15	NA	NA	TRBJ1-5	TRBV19	TGTGCCAGTAGTATAGGGGGGGCGCGCAATCAGCCCCAGCATTTT	CASSIGGARNQPQHF
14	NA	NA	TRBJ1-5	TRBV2	TGTGCCAGCAGAACCGGGACAAGCAATCAGCCCCAGCATTTT	CASRTGTSNQPQHF
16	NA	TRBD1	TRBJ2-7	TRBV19	TGTGCCAGTAGTAAGACCCGGGACAGACCATCCTACGAGCAGTACTTC	CASSKTRDRPSYEQYF
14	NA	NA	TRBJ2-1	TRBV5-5	TGTGCCAGCAGCTTTCGGCGCTCCTACAATGAGCAGTTCTTC	CASSFRRSYNEQFF
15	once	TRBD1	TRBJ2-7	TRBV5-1	TGCGCCAGCAGCTTGGGGGACAGAGGCACCTACGAGCAGTACTTC	CASSLGDRGTYEQYF
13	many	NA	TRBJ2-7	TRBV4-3	TGCGCCAGCAGCCAAATCCTGGGCGGGGAGCAGTACTTC	CASSQILGGEQYF
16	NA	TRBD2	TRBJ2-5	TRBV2	TGTGCCAGCAGTTCCCGCCTAGCGGGGGTCCAAGAGACCCAGTACTTC	CASSSRLAGVQETQYF
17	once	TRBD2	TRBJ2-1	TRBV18	TGTGCCAGCTCACCATTTAGCGGGGGGGCCTCCTACAATGAGCAGTTCTTC	CASSPFSGGASYNEQFF